These 29 T cell receptor beta chains came from one sample sequenced in a study of CD8 T cells in ankylosing spondylitis (dated by TCRdb to 2015 to 2018). Library creation used 5' RACE. Data came from an Illumina HiSeq 2500. TCRdb reran the public reads through fastp at Q25 and MiXCR, keeping productive beta chains. Duplicate CDR3 protein sequences are folded into a single record with the most common DNA and genes. For this sample there are some 90,000 distinct CDR3 sequences; 27% appear just once. Roughly 59% of the sample rests with the top ten. Sequencing used blood, either unsorted or a sorted T cell fraction (not recorded which). These receptors all stem from a male donor with ankylosing spondylitis or in good health (not recorded which).

V gene TRBV2 combines with J gene TRBJ1-6; D uncertain. V was shortened by 1 base and J by 5 bases, with 12 bases between the two germline ends. The length of the CDR3 is 16 residues. CDR1 and CDR2 from the germline V gene are SNHLY and FYNNEI. The CDR3 region has the DNA TGTGCCAGCAGTGAAGGACGTACCCCCGATAATTCACCCCTCCACTTT. Protein sequence: CASSEGRTPDNSPLHF.

This rearrangement joins TRBV29-1 to TRBJ2-5; D not certain. This CDR3 contains 13 residues. V was shortened by 3 bases and J by 4 bases, with 12 bases between the two germline ends. Germline lookup yields CDR1 SQVTM and CDR2 ANQGSEA. CDR3 sequence reads: CSVDSWQVETQYF. The CDR3 DNA sequence: TGCAGCGTTGATAGTTGGCAGGTAGAGACCCAGTACTTC.

This clonotype was recorded a few times. The chain joins TRBV7-2 to TRBJ2-1; D assignment may be TRBD1 or TRBD2 (5 bases each). The CDR3 has 14 amino acids. V lost 5 bases, J lost 7 bases, and 15 bases lay in between. Germline lookup yields CDR1 SGHTA and CDR2 FQGNSA. The CDR3, as DNA: TGTGCCAGCAGCCCTACAGTCGGGGCGAATGAGCAGTTCTTC. Translated, it gives CASSPTVGANEQFF.

In its sample, this clonotype was seen a few times. This chain links TRBV5-1 with TRBJ1-2; TRBD1 matches 11 bases. V was clipped by 4 bases and J by 2 bases; unmatched bases: 4. Germline loops: CDR1 SGHRS, CDR2 YFSETQ. The CDR3 spans 15 residues. The CDR3 DNA is TGCGCCAGCAGCCCAGGGACAGGGGGAAACTATGGCTACACCTTC. Translating gives CASSPGTGGNYGYTF.

The chain links TRBV4-1 to TRBJ2-3, with D unclear. Trimming pared 1 base from V and 1 base from J, leaving 6 bases between. CDR1 is MGHRA and CDR2 is YSYEKL in the germline V gene. There are 14 residues in the CDR3. CDR3 bases: TGCGCCAGCAGCCAAGGCGGCGGCACAGATACGCAGTATTTT. It yields the protein CASSQGGGTDTQYF.

This clonotype was detected many times. The chain couples TRBV4-1 to TRBJ1-2, with D hard to call. CDR3 length: 13 amino acids. Germline assignment: CDR1 MGHRA and CDR2 YSYEKL. The ends were cut back, 0 bases at V and 7 bases at J, with 9 bases in the middle. The CDR3 region is CASSQELIAGYTF. The CDR3 DNA reads as TGCGCCAGCAGCCAAGAGTTAATTGCTGGCTACACCTTC.

The chain uses TRBV5-1 and TRBJ1-6, with unresolved D. V was shortened by 0 bases and J by 0 bases, with 4 bases between the two germline ends. The CDR3 is made up of 15 amino acids. CDR1 and CDR2 from the germline V gene are SGHRS and YFSETQ. The CDR3 bases are TGCGCCAGCAGCTTGGAACCCTCCTATAATTCACCCCTCCACTTT. It encodes CASSLEPSYNSPLHF.

The chain uses TRBV3-1 and TRBJ2-5; D remains unclear. V was pared by 10 bases and J by 5 bases, with 11 bases between. This CDR3 region has 11 residues. Germline V gene lookup returns CDR1 LGHDT and CDR2 YNNKEL (reference sequence). The CDR3 loop is CATAWGETQYF. The CDR3 DNA follows: TGTGCCACCGCCTGGGGTGAGACCCAGTACTTC.

V and J are TRBV5-1 and TRBJ2-1; 8 nucleotides line up with TRBD2. V lost 2 bases, J lost 12 bases, and 13 bases stayed unmatched. The germline gives CDR1 SGHRS, CDR2 YFSETQ. CDR3 length: 15 residues. The CDR3 is CASSLSLAARGAQFF. CDR3 in DNA: TGCGCCAGCAGCTTATCACTAGCGGCCCGCGGGGCGCAGTTCTTC.

The rearrangement links TRBV10-3 to TRBJ2-1, with D perhaps TRBD2 (7 bases). The V gene lost 0 bases and the J gene lost 5 bases, with 11 bases spanning the gap. The germline CDR1 and CDR2 sequences are ENHRY and SYGVKD. This CDR3 comprises 15 residues. CDR3 residues: CAISESGGGDNEQFF. The CDR3 coding sequence is TGTGCCATCAGTGAGTCGGGAGGGGGTGACAATGAGCAGTTCTTC.

This clonotype was seen more than once but under ten times. The chain carries TRBV7-9 and TRBJ1-6; D is perhaps TRBD1 (5 bases). Between the trimmed V and J ends, which lost 4 bases and 5 bases, there was a span of 9 bases. Germline CDR1 and CDR2: SEHNR and FQNEAQ (reference sequence). The CDR3 extends over 14 amino acids. CDR3 in amino acids: CASSWDHNNSPLHF. The CDR3, as DNA: TGTGCCAGCAGCTGGGACCATAATAATTCACCCCTCCACTTT.

The V and J genes are TRBV28 and TRBJ2-6; 8 nucleotides align to TRBD2. The V segment lost 7 bases and the J segment 0 bases; nucleotides outside the gene matches: 8. The CDR3 is made up of 17 amino acids. Germline V CDR1 and CDR2: MDHEN, SYDVKM. CDR3 region: CASNLSGGRSGANVLTF. DNA of the CDR3: TGTGCCAGCAACCTAAGCGGGGGACGCTCTGGGGCCAACGTCCTGACTTTC. Full variable domain (missing parts from reference TRBV28 and TRBJ2-6): DVKVTQSSRYLVKRTGEKVFLECVQDMDHENMFWYRQDPGLGLRLIYFSYDVKMKEKGDIPEGYSVSREKKERFSLILESASTNQTSMYLCASNLSGGRSGANVLTFGAGSRLTVL.

This clonotype came up many times. V gene TRBV5-1 combines with J gene TRBJ2-2, with D possibly being TRBD1 (6 bases). The germline V and J ends were trimmed by 2 bases and 4 bases, with 12 bases remaining between them. Germline V gene sequence: CDR1 SGHRS, CDR2 YFSETQ. This CDR3 spans 15 amino acids. Here the CDR3 reads CASSLQGRSTGELFF. CDR3 nucleotide sequence: TGCGCCAGCAGCTTACAGGGTAGGAGCACCGGGGAGCTGTTTTTT.

V gene TRBV12-3 or TRBV12-4 combines with J gene TRBJ2-7, with a weak D call TRBD2 (6 bases). The CDR3 extends over 14 amino acids. V was trimmed by 6 bases and J by 4 bases, leaving 16 bases between them. The CDR3 nucleotides are TGTGCCAGCAGCCCGCTCGGGAGACGTTACGAGCAGTACTTC. Translated, it gives CASSPLGRRYEQYF.

Only a few counts were recorded for this clonotype. The gene calls are TRBV28 and TRBJ1-2; D gene uncertain. CDR3 length: 12 residues. The V gene's germline CDR1 is MDHEN and CDR2 SYDVKM. Trimming cost V 8 bases and J 0 bases, with 7 bases left between them. The DNA for the CDR3 is TGTGCCAGCGTGGCAGCTAACTATGGCTACACCTTC. This translates into CASVAANYGYTF.

In its sample, this clonotype was seen many times. The rearrangement joins TRBV12-3 or TRBV12-4 to TRBJ1-4, with 7 nucleotides matching TRBD1. With 3 bases clipped from V and 6 bases from J, the junction kept 7 bases outside the gene matches. The CDR3 is 15 amino acids. The CDR3 nucleotides read TGTGCCAGCAGTTTTTCTAGGCAGGGGGATGAAAAACTGTTTTTT. Translated: CASSFSRQGDEKLFF.

The chain combines TRBV5-1 with TRBJ1-2, with TRBD1 identical over 10 bases. Germline-derived CDR1 and CDR2 are SGHRS and YFSETQ. V lost 5 bases, J lost 8 bases, and 9 bases stayed unmatched. There are 14 residues in the CDR3. CDR3 residues: CASRPTGTGVGYTF. The CDR3 bases are TGCGCCAGCAGACCAACCGGGACAGGGGTCGGCTACACCTTC.

This chain joins TRBV29-1 and TRBJ1-1; tentatively, D is TRBD1 (5 bases). Germline CDR1 and CDR2: SQVTM and ANQGSEA. The CDR3 has 12 amino acids. Trimming left V 4 bases short and J 10 bases short, with 16 bases between. CDR3 DNA sequence: TGCAGCGTTGGTGGGGCCGGGCGGGGAGCTTTCTTT. As protein: CSVGGAGRGAFF.

This sequence joins TRBV4-1 and TRBJ2-7, with no clear D. This CDR3 region has 16 residues. The V gene's germline CDR1 is MGHRA and CDR2 YSYEKL. Trimming removed 1 base from V and 0 bases from J, with 13 bases in between. CDR3: CASSQVGFRSSYEQYF. As DNA, the CDR3 is TGCGCCAGCAGCCAAGTTGGCTTCAGGAGCTCCTACGAGCAGTACTTC.

The rearrangement links TRBV20-1 to TRBJ1-2; 9 bases align to TRBD1. The CDR3 length is 16 residues. V lost 0 bases to trimming and J lost 4 bases; unmatched junction nucleotides: 9. Germline V gene data show CDR1 as DFQATT and CDR2 as SNEGSKA (reference sequence). The CDR3 is CSARDAGQGIVYGYTF. In DNA form, the CDR3 reads TGCAGTGCTAGAGATGCGGGACAGGGCATTGTCTATGGCTACACCTTC.

The chain uses TRBV10-3 and TRBJ2-1; 14 nucleotides align to TRBD2. From germline, CDR1 is ENHRY and CDR2 SYGVKD. The J segment lost 6 bases and the V segment lost 6 bases, leaving 4 bases of the junction unmatched. CDR3 length equals 15 residues. CDR3: CAIRSTSGRANEQFF. Written as DNA, the CDR3 is TGTGCCATCAGGTCGACTAGCGGGAGGGCCAATGAGCAGTTCTTC.

This clonotype was observed a few times. The V and J genes are TRBV20-1 and TRBJ2-3, with TRBD1 identical over 8 bases. Germline assignment: CDR1 DFQATT and CDR2 SNEGSKA (reference sequence). V was pared by 5 bases and J by 2 bases, with 6 bases of the junction left unmatched. The CDR3 runs to 14 residues. CDR3 residues: CSALRTGYTDTQYF. In nucleotides, the CDR3 is TGCAGTGCTTTACGGACAGGGTACACAGATACGCAGTATTTT.

V and J are TRBV12-3 or TRBV12-4 and TRBJ1-1, with TRBD1 matching 8 bases. V dropped 6 bases and J dropped 4; count of bases not matched to a gene: 7. The CDR3 sequence is 14 residues long. This CDR3 reads CASSRTGQGTEAFF. CDR3 nucleotide sequence: TGTGCCAGCAGCCGGACAGGGCAGGGCACTGAAGCTTTCTTT.

This chain links TRBV5-1 with TRBJ1-2; possibly TRBD1 for D (5 bases). Trimming shortened V by 5 bases and J by 6 bases, and 17 bases separated the two germline ends. CDR1 is SGHRS, CDR2 YFSETQ, per germline. The length of the CDR3 is 14 residues. CDR3 region: CASRYLPWDDGYTF. CDR3 nucleotide sequence: TGCGCCAGCAGGTACCTCCCGTGGGACGATGGCTACACCTTC.

This clonotype turned up a few times. V and J are TRBV12-3 or TRBV12-4 and TRBJ2-7; TRBD2 matches 12 bases. The CDR3 has 15 amino acids. The V and J ends lost 6 bases and 3 bases, in that order; junction bases with no gene match: 6. CDR3 nucleotides: TGTGCCAGCAGACCCGGACTAGCGGGGTACTACGAGCAGTACTTC. Residues: CASRPGLAGYYEQYF.

The chain employs TRBV9 and TRBJ1-3, with 7 bases aligning to TRBD1. J was trimmed by 3 bases and V by 2 bases; bases with no gene match: 5. Per the germline V gene, CDR1 is SGDLS and CDR2 is YYNGEE. This CDR3 is 15 amino acids long. CDR3 nucleotide sequence: TGTGCCAGCAGCGTTGCCGGGACAGTTGGAAACACCATATATTTT. Protein: CASSVAGTVGNTIYF.

This clonotype has just a few counts. This chain joins TRBV7-8 and TRBJ2-2; 9 bases agree with TRBD1. Germline V CDR1 and CDR2: SGHVS, FQNEAQ. With 5 bases clipped from V and 4 bases from J, the junction kept 5 bases outside the gene matches. The CDR3 spans 15 residues. CDR3 loop: CASSMGQGSTGELFF. The CDR3 DNA follows: TGTGCCAGCAGCATGGGACAGGGCTCCACCGGGGAGCTGTTTTTT.

The table lists this clonotype with a few counts. The V call is TRBV7-6, the J call TRBJ1-2; unclear D gene. The germline V gene has CDR1 SGHVS and CDR2 FNYEAQ. Trimming took 5 bases from V and 5 from J, leaving 18 bases between them. This CDR3 is built from 15 residues. CDR3 in DNA: TGTGCCAGCAGCGGTAGCGGAGCGGGGAGTTATGGCTACACCTTC. Its protein is CASSGSGAGSYGYTF.

The chain combines TRBV11-2 with TRBJ1-4; D is possibly TRBD1 (5 bases). In germline, CDR1 is SGHAT, CDR2 FQNNGV. Trimming left V 7 bases short and J 7 bases short, with 16 bases between. There are 14 residues in the CDR3. The CDR3 DNA follows: TGTGCCAGCAACTCAACGAGGGGCACTGAAAAACTGTTTTTT. Encoded protein: CASNSTRGTEKLFF.